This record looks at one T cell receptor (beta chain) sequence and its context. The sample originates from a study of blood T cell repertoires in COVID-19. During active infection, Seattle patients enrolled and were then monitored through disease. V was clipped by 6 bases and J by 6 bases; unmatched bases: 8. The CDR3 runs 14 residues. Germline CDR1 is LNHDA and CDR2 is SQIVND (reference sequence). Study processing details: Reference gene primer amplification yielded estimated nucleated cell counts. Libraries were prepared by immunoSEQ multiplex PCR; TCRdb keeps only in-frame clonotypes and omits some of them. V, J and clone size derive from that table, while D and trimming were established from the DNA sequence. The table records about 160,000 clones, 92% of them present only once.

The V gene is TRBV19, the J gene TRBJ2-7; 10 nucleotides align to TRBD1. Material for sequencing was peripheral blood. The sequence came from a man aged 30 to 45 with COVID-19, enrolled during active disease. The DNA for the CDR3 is TGTGCCAGTAGCCCGGGACAGGGGTCCATCGAGCAGTACTTC. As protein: CASSPGQGSIEQYF.